Listed below are T cell receptor beta chains from one sample, sequenced in a study of T cell responses to AZD1222 COVID-19 vaccine. Sequencing used immunoSEQ multiplex PCR; TCRdb keeps in-frame clones, though not all of them. The table records 100,000 to 150,000 clones, 85% to 90% of them present only once. The sequencing used peripheral blood, collected on day 0 of AZD1222 vaccination. The receptors come from an adult in good health. The conserved cysteine and the conserved F or W are not part of the CDR3 here. The order of the fields is D gene, V gene, CDR3 protein. D genes are given only for firm matches.

NA TRBV6-2/TRBV6-3 ASSLEAAEQY
NA TRBV5-6 ASSLGGTYSNQPQH
TRBD2 TRBV2 ASTRQRGERNEQF
TRBD2 TRBV5-1 ASTPLAGAGELF
NA TRBV2 ASRGGTRPTEAF
TRBD1 TRBV2 ASSGQGEMSEQY
TRBD2 TRBV15 ATSRDRTRGDTDTQY
TRBD1 TRBV9 ASSVVGSQGDNEQF
NA TRBV7-9 ASSPPGAGYGYT
NA TRBV9 ASSVADRPRGGYT
NA TRBV7-2 ASRQDGFLGQF
NA TRBV30 AWSVRGGPGQPQH
NA TRBV28 ASGTAPTDTQY
NA TRBV10-1 ASRQGGRVDEEAF
NA TRBV2 ASATTYEQY
NA TRBV10-3 AISESGEHVKLF
TRBD1 TRBV27 ASGTGGLRNGYT
NA TRBV7-9 ASVGPPHYEQY
NA TRBV28 ASTPRRTLNYGYT
NA TRBV5-4 ASSIRGGGSNEKLF
NA TRBV10-3 AISESGGFLQQVF
NA TRBV27 ASSPGPGSGANVLT
NA TRBV14 ASSQVLSREQF
NA TRBV30 AWSVKGPYGTEAF
TRBD2 TRBV4-3 ASSLSRTSVTDTQY
TRBD2 TRBV28 ASRPSGGAYNEQF
NA TRBV9 ASSAQSGGYGYT